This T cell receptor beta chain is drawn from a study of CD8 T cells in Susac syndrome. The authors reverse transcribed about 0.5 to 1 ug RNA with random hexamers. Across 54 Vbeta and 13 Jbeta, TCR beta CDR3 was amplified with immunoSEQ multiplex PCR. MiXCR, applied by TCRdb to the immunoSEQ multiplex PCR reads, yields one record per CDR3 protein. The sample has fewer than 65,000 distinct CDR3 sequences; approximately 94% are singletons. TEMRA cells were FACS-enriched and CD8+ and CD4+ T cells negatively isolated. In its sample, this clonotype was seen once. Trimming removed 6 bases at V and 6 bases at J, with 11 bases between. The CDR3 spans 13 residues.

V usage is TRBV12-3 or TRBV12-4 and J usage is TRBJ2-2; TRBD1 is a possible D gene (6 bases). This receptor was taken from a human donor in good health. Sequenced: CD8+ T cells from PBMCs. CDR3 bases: TGTGCCAGCAGCTCAGGGGATCCCGGGGAGCTGTTTTTT. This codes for CASSSGDPGELFF.